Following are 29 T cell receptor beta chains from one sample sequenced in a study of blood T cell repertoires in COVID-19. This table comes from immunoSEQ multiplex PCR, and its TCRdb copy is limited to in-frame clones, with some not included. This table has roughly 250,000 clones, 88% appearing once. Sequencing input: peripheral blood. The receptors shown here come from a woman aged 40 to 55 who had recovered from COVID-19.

The chain's CDR3 is CASSQDPRDTEAFF. As DNA, the CDR3 is TGCGCCAGCAGCCAAGATCCCCGGGACACTGAAGCTTTCTTT. The chain has TRBV4-1 and TRBJ1-1; D remains ambiguous. V lost 0 bases and J 3 bases, leaving 8 bases between the germline ends. Germline V lookup: CDR1 MGHRA, CDR2 YSYEKL. The CDR3 consists of 14 residues.

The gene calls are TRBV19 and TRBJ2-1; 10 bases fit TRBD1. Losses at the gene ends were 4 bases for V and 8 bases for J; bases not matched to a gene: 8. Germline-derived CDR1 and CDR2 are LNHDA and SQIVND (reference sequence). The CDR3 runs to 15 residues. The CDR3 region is CASSTWGQGFDEQFF. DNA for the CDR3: TGTGCCAGTAGTACCTGGGGACAGGGGTTCGATGAGCAGTTCTTC.

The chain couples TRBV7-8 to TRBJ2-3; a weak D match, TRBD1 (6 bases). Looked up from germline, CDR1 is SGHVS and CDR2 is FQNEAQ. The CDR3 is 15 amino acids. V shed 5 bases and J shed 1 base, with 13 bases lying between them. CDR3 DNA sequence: TGTGCCAGCAGCCCATGGACAGAACGCACAGATACGCAGTATTTT. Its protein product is CASSPWTERTDTQYF.

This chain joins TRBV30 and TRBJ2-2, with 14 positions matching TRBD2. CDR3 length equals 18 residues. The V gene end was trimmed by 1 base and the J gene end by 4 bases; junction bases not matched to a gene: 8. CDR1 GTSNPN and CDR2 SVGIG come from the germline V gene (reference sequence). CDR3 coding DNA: TGTGCCTGGAGTGCAGGAAGGACTAGCGGGAGGTTCACCGGGGAGCTGTTTTTT. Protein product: CAWSAGRTSGRFTGELFF.

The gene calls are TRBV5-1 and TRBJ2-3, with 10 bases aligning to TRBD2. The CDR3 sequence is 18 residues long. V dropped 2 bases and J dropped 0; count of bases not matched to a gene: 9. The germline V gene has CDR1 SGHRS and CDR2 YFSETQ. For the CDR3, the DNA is TGCGCCAGCAGCTTACCCATAGCGGGGGGAACTAGCACAGATACGCAGTATTTT. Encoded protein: CASSLPIAGGTSTDTQYF.

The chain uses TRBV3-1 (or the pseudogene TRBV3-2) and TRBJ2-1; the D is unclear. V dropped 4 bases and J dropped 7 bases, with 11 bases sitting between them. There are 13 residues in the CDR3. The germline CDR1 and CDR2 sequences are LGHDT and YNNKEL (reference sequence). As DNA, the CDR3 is TGTGCCAGCAGCCGAGAATACTATAATGAGCAGTTCTTC. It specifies CASSREYYNEQFF.

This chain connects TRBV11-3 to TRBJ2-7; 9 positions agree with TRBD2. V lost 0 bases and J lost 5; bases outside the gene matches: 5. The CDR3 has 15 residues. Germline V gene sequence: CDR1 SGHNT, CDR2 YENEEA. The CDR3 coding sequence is TGTGCCAGCAGCTTAGAGGTAGCGGGAGTGAACGAGCAGTACTTC. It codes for CASSLEVAGVNEQYF.

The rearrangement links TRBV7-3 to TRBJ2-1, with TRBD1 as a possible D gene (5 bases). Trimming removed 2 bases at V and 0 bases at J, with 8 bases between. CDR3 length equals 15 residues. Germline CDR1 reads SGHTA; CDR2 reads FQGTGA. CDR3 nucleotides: TGTGCCAGCAGCTTACAGGGTTACTCCTACAATGAGCAGTTCTTC. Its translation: CASSLQGYSYNEQFF. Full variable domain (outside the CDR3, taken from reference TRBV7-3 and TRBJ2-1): GAGVSQTPSNKVTEKGKYVELRCDPISGHTALYWYRQSLGQGPEFLIYFQGTGAADDSGLPNDRFFAVRPEGSVSTLKIQRTERGDSAVYLCASSLQGYSYNEQFFGPGTRLTVL.

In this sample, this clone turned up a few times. The CDR3 sequence is CASSTALAGVFYEQYF. As DNA, the CDR3 is TGTGCCAGCAGTACGGCCCTAGCGGGGGTCTTCTACGAGCAGTACTTC. The chain joins TRBV6-2 or TRBV6-3 to TRBJ2-7; 10 nucleotides agree with TRBD2. The V segment lost 5 bases and the J segment 3 bases; nucleotides outside the gene matches: 10. The CDR3 consists of 16 residues. CDR1 and CDR2 from the germline V gene are MNHEY and SVGEGT.

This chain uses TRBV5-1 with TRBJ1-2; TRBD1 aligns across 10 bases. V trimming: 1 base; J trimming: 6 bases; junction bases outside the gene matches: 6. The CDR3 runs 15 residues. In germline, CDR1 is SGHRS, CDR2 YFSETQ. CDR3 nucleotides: TGCGCCAGCAGCTTGCCGGGACAGGGGAAGGATGGCTACACCTTC. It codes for CASSLPGQGKDGYTF.

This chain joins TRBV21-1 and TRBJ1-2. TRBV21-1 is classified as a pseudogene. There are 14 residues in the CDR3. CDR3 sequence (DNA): TGTGCCAGCAGCAAAGAGCGGACTGGGGGGTGCTACACCTTC. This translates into CASSKERTGGCYTF.

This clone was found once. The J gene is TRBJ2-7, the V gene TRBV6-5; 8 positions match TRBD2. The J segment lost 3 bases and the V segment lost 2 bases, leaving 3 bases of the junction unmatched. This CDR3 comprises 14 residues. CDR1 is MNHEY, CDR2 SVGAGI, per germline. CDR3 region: CASSYPGGDYEQYF. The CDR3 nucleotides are TGTGCCAGCAGTTACCCCGGGGGGGACTACGAGCAGTACTTC.

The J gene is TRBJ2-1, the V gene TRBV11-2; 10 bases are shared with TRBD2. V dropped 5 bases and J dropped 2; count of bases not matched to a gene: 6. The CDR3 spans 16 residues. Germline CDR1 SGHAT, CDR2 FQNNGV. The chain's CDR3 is CASSIRLAGAYNEQFF. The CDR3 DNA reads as TGTGCCAGCAGCATAAGACTAGCGGGTGCCTACAATGAGCAGTTCTTC.

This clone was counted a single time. The CDR3 DNA reads TGTGCCAGCAGCTTCCAGTCATCTAGCGGAAGGGGCTCGTACCAAGAGACCCAGTACTTC. Amino acid sequence: CASSFQSSSGRGSYQETQYF. The chain joins TRBV6-2 or TRBV6-3 to TRBJ2-5; 7 nucleotides match TRBD2. V was pared by 6 bases and J by 0 bases, with 22 bases of the junction left unmatched. CDR1 and CDR2 from the germline V gene are MNHEY and SVGEGT. This CDR3 contains 20 residues.

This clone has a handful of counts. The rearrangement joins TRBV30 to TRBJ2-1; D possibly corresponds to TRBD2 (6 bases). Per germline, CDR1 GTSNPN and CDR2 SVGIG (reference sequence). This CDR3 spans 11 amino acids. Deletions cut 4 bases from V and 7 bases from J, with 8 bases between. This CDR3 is CAWTGVNEQFF. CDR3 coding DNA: TGTGCCTGGACGGGGGTGAATGAGCAGTTCTTC.

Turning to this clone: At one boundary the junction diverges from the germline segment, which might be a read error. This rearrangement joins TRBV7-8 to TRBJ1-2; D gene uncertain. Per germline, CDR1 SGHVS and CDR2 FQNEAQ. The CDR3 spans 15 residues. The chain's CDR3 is CASSSHPGGSYGYTF. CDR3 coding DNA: TGTGCAAGCAGTTCCCATCCGGGAGGAAGCTATGGCTACACCTTC.

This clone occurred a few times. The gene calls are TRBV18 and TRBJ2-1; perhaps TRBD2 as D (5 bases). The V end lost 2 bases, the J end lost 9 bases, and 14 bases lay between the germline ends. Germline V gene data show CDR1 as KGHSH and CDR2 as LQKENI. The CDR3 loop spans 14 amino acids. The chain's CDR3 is CASSPMLDRGEQFF. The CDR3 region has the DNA TGTGCCAGCTCACCAATGCTAGATCGGGGTGAGCAGTTCTTC.

The CDR3 region is CASSFSDKNTGELFF. Here the CDR3 DNA reads TGTGCCAGCAGCTTCTCAGACAAGAACACCGGGGAGCTGTTTTTT. The V and J genes are TRBV5-4 and TRBJ2-2; D uncertain. Trimming shortened V by 2 bases and J by 1 base, and 9 bases separated the two germline ends. CDR1 SGHNT and CDR2 YYREEE come from the germline V gene (reference sequence). The CDR3 has 15 amino acids.

In nucleotides, the CDR3 is TGTGCCAGCAGAGCAAGCGTGAGTCAGCCCCAGCATTTT. It specifies CASRASVSQPQHF. This sequence joins TRBV6-5 and TRBJ1-5; D is unresolved. CDR3 length: 13 residues. The V end was cut by 6 bases, the J end by 6 bases, with 12 bases between. The germline CDR1 and CDR2 sequences are MNHEY and SVGAGI.

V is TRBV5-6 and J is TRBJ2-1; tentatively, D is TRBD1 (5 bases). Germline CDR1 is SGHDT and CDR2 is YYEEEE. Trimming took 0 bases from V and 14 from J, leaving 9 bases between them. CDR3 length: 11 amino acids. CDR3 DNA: TGTGCCAGCAGCTTGGAGGACATGGAGTTCTTC. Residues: CASSLEDMEFF. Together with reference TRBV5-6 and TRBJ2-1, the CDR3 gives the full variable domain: DAGVTQSPTHLIKTRGQQVTLRCSPKSGHDTVSWYQQALGQGPQFIFQYYEEEERQRGNFPDRFSGHQFPNYSSELNVNALLLGDSALYLCASSLEDMEFFGPGTRLTVL.

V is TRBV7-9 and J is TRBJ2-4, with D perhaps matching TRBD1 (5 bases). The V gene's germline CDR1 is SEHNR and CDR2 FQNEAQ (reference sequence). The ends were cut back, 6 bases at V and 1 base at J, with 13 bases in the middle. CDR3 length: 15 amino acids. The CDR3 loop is CASRDISGAKNIQYF. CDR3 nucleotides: TGTGCCAGCAGGGACATCTCAGGGGCCAAAAACATTCAGTACTTC.

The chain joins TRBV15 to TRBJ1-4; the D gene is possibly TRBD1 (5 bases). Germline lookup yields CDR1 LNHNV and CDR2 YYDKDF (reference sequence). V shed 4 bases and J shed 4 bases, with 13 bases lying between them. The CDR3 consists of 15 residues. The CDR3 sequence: CATSTYRTGNEKLFF. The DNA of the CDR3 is TGTGCCACCAGCACCTACAGGACCGGTAATGAAAAACTGTTTTTT.

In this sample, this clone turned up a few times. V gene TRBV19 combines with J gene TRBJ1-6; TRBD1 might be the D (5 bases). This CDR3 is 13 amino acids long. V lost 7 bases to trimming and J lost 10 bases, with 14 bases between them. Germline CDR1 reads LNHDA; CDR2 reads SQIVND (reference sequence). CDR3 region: CASTGGLQSPLHF. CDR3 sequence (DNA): TGTGCCAGTACGGGGGGATTACAGTCACCCCTCCACTTT.

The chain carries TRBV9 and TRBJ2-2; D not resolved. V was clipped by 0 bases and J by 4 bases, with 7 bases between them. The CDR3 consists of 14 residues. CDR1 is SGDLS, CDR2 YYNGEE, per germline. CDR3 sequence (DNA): TGTGCCAGCAGCGTAGCCGTGGCCACCGGGGAGCTGTTTTTT. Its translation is CASSVAVATGELFF.

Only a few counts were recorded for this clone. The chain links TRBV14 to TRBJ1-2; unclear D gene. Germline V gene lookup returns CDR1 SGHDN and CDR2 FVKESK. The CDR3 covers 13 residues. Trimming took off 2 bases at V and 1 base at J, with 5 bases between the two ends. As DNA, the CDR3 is TGTGCCAGCAGCCAATTAGATAACTATGGCTACACCTTC. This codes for CASSQLDNYGYTF.

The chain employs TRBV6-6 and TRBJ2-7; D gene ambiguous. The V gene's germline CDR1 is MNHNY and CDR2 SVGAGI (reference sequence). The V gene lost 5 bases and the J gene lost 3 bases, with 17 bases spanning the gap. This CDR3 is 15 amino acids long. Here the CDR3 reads CASSGGRNRNYEQYF. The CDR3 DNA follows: TGTGCCAGCAGTGGCGGAAGAAATAGGAACTACGAGCAGTACTTC.

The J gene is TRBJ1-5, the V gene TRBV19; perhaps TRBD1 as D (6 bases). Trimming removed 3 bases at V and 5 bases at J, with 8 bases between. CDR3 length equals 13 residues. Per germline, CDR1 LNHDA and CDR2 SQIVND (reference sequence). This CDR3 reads CASSIKGDQPQHF. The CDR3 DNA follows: TGTGCCAGTAGTATCAAGGGGGATCAGCCCCAGCATTTT. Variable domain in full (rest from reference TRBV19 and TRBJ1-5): DGGITQSPKYLFRKEGQNVTLSCEQNLNHDAMYWYRQDPGQGLRLIYYSQIVNDFQKGDIAEGYSVSREKKESFPLTVTSAQKNPTAFYLCASSIKGDQPQHFGDGTRLSIL.

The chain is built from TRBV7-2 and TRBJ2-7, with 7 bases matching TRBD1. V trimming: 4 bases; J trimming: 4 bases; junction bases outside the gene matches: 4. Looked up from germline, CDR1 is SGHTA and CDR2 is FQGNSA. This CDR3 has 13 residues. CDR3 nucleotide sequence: TGTGCCAGCAGCTCGGGACAGTCATACGAGCAGTACTTC. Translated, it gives CASSSGQSYEQYF.

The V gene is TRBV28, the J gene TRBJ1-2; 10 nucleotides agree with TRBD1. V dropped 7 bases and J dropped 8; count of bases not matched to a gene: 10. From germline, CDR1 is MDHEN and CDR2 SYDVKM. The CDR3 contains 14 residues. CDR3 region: CASTGGQGRQGYTF. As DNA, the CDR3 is TGTGCCAGCACTGGGGGACAGGGGAGGCAAGGCTACACCTTC.